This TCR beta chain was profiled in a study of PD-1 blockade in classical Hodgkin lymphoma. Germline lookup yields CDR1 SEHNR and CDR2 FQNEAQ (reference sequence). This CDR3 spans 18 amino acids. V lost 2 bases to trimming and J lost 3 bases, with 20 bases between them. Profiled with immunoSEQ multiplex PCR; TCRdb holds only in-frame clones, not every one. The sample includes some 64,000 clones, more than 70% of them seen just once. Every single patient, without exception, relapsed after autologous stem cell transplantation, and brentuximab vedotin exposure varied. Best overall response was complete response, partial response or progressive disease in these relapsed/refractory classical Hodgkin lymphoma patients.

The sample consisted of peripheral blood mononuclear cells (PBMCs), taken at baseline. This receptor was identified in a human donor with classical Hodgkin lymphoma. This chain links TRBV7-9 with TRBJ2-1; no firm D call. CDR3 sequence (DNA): TGTGCCAGCAGCTTACCCCCGCTACCTCGAATGGGCTACAATGAGCAGTTCTTC. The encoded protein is CASSLPPLPRMGYNEQFF.